This T cell receptor beta chain was documented in a study of Graves' ophthalmopathy and Graves' hyperthyroidism. The study's findings and limits: Most clonotypes expanded in thyroid above 0.001 frequency were present in blood too. As the model predicted ophthalmopathy progression, it achieved a sensitivity of 70% to 71% and a specificity of approximately 72%.

Patients were diagnosed from clinical symptoms, serum thyroxine, TRAb, thyroid ultrasound and orbital computed tomography. Amplification from RNA transcripts yielded the TCR beta CDR3 regions. HTBI-primed RT-PCR formed the first round, and a multiplex PCR formed the second. Via MiXCR, TCRdb re-called the multiplex PCR reads, giving one row per CDR3 protein. The data hold 1 million to 1.3 million distinct CDR3 sequences, with less than 45% observed a single time. This clonotype was detected ten times or more. What it binds is unknown. Trimming left V 6 bases short and J 4 bases short, with 19 bases between. The CDR3 contains 15 residues. The germline V gene encodes CDR1 ENHRY and CDR2 SYGVKD.

The chain recombines TRBV10-3 with TRBJ2-7; D is perhaps TRBD2 (6 bases). Sequenced input: peripheral blood or thyroid tissue (not recorded which). This clonotype was obtained from an adult man with Graves' hyperthyroidism. The CDR3 protein is CAISGRDEGTYEQYF. CDR3 in DNA: TGTGCCATCAGCGGTCGCGATGAGGGGACTTACGAGCAGTACTTC.